This T cell receptor (beta chain) derives from a study of neoadjuvant anti-PD-1 for oral cavity cancer. The overall study: Patients without progression received a fourth nivolumab dose around day 43, then surgical resection on days 50-56.

The CDR3 loop spans 18 amino acids. From germline, CDR1 is MRHNA and CDR2 SNTAGT. The V end was cut by 3 bases, the J end by 2 bases, with 22 bases between. Survey sequencing of tumors mostly used roughly 4.8 ug DNA, two replicates. TCRdb keeps only in-frame clones here, not all; method: immunoSEQ multiplex PCR. The sample yields approximately 12,000 clones, around 60% seen once. Stage II-IVA oral cavity squamous cell carcinoma was new and untreated by systemic or radiation therapy. Patients had HPV-negative, locally advanced oral cavity squamous cell carcinoma. The source material was tumor tissue, sampled before nivolumab (anti-PD-1) treatment. The chain employs TRBV6-4 and TRBJ2-5; a possible D gene is TRBD1 (6 bases). The receptor's source is a person between 40 and 85 years old with oral cavity squamous cell carcinoma. CDR3 bases: TGTGCCAGCAGTGAAACGGAGATGTACAGGGAAGTTCAAGAGACCCAGTACTTC. Protein product: CASSETEMYREVQETQYF.